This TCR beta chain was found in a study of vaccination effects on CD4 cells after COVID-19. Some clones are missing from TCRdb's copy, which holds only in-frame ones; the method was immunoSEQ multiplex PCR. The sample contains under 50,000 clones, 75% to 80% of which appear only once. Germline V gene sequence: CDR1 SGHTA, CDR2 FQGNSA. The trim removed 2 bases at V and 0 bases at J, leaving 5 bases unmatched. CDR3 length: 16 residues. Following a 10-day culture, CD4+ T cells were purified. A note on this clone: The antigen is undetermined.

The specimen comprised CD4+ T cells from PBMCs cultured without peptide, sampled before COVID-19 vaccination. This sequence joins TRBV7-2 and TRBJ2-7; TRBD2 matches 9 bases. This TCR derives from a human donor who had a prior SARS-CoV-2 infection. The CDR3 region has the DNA TGTGCCAGCAGCTTAAATTTAGCGGGAGTCTCCTACGAGCAGTACTTC. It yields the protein CASSLNLAGVSYEQYF.